This TCR beta chain was documented in a study of metastatic and nonmetastatic thyroid tumors (dated by TCRdb to the early 2020s). For the wider study: Repertoires from peripheral blood and from tumor or nodule tissue samples of malignant and benign thyroid patients were compared. Broad study findings and their caveats: In both blood and tumor samples, malignant tumors were reported to have significantly higher TCR beta diversity than benign nodules.

Library prep was done by PCR. The sample was run on an Illumina HiSeq 4000. High-throughput sequencing was used to profile the CDR3 region of the TCR beta-chain in every patient. The original methods were these. Drawing on CDR3 differences between clinicopathological groups, the researchers built a classifier meant to tell apart patients with distant-metastatic papillary thyroid cancer. Repertoire diversity was assessed with the Shannon index, and tumor-blood repertoire similarity with the Morisita-Horn index. TCRdb itself trimmed the public reads at Q25 with fastp, ran MiXCR and retained productive beta chains. TCRdb, not the authors, supplied the V and J calls. The sample has 30,000 to 35,000 clones on record, less than 30% of them singletons. The ten most abundant clones make up 7.8% of the sample. The germline V gene encodes CDR1 LNHDA and CDR2 SQIVND (reference sequence). Including cysteine and phenylalanine, the CDR3 has 15 amino acids. Only the CDR3 DNA stays, 45 bases, in frame from base 1.

No patient had received any treatment before thyroid surgery. The study retrospectively analysed patient clinical samples collected from about 2012 to 2018 using T-cell receptor beta sequencing. As for this clone: Its antigen remains unidentified. One junction end disagrees with the germline gene, perhaps due to a read error.

This sequence was found in a female donor with papillary thyroid cancer or a benign thyroid nodule (not recorded which). Some clones in this sample may be carry-over from other donors' samples. Material for sequencing was blood. The sequence is built from TRBV19 and TRBJ1-5; no D gene call is confident. The base sequence is TGTGCCAGTACCTCTCCGGGGTCGAGCAATCATCCCCAGCATTTT. Its translation is CASTSPGSSNHPQHF.